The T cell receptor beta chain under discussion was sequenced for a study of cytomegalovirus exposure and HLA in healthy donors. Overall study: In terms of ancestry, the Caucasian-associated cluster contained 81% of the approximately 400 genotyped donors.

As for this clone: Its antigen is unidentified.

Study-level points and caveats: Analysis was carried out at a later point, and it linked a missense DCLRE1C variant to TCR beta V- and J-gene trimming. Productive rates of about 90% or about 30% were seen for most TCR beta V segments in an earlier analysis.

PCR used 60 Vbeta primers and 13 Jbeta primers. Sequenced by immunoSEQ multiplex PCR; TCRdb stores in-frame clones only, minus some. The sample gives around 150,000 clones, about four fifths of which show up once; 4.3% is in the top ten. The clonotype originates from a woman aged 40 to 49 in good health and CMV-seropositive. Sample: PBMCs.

Here the CDR3 DNA reads TGCGCCAGCAGTGAGTCGAGGTTCACAGATACGCAGTATTTT. It encodes CASSESRFTDTQYF. This sequence joins TRBV10-1 and TRBJ2-3; D is unclear. Per germline, CDR1 WNHNN and CDR2 SYGVQD (reference sequence). The CDR3 loop spans 14 amino acids. V was cut by 0 bases and J by 2 bases, with 6 bases left in between.